A single sample is the source of the 9 T cell receptor beta chains below, sequenced in a study of blood T cells in healthy people across ages. A J-beta primer mix and a sample-barcoded 5' primer were used in a second PCR of roughly 6 to 11 cycles. Via MiXCR, TCRdb re-called the 5' RACE reads, giving one row per CDR3 protein. The repertoire has about 970,000 distinct CDR3 sequences, about 53% of them found once; the top ten carry about a fifth. The material sequenced was blood. The origin of the receptors is an older woman in good health.

This clonotype was detected a few times. V is TRBV12-3 or TRBV12-4 and J is TRBJ2-5; TRBD1 matches 10 bases. With V trimmed by 5 bases and J by 5 bases, 8 bases remained unmatched. The CDR3 contains 15 residues. For the CDR3, the DNA is TGTGCCAGCAGTGCTTGGGACAGGGGCTGGGAGACCCAGTACTTC. This gives the protein CASSAWDRGWETQYF.

The CDR3 here is CASSPPGPKADTQYF. In DNA form, the CDR3 reads TGTGCCAGCAGTCCTCCGGGCCCCAAGGCAGATACGCAGTATTTT. The V gene is TRBV28, the J gene TRBJ2-3; D unresolved. V lost 5 bases and J 4 bases, leaving 16 bases between the germline ends. CDR1 is MDHEN, CDR2 SYDVKM, per germline. This CDR3 has 15 amino acids.

This sequence joins TRBV29-1 and TRBJ2-4; possibly TRBD1 or TRBD2 for D (5 bases each). The germline CDR1 and CDR2 sequences are SQVTM and ANQGSEA. The CDR3 is 12 residues long. The ends were cut back, 7 bases at V and 3 bases at J, with 10 bases in the middle. The CDR3 bases are TGCAGCGGGGGGATTAACAAAAACATTCAGTACTTC. It yields the protein CSGGINKNIQYF.

The V and J genes are TRBV7-9 and TRBJ2-5; D is undetermined. The germline V gene encodes CDR1 SEHNR and CDR2 FQNEAQ (reference sequence). The CDR3 covers 13 residues. Between the trimmed V and J ends, which lost 5 bases and 13 bases, there was a span of 20 bases. The CDR3 sequence is CASSPPVREERYF. The DNA for the CDR3 is TGTGCCAGCAGCCCACCCGTTAGAGAGGAGCGGTACTTC.

This clonotype showed up many times. The chain couples TRBV7-2 to TRBJ2-7, with 7 bases matching TRBD1. The CDR3 has 13 amino acids. Germline lookup yields CDR1 SGHTA and CDR2 FQGNSA. The trim removed 6 bases at V and 6 bases at J, leaving 8 bases unmatched. The DNA for the CDR3 is TGTGCCAGCAGGGGACAGACTTCTGGCGAGCAGTACTTC. It encodes CASRGQTSGEQYF.

V usage is TRBV4-1 and J usage is TRBJ2-1, with TRBD2 matching over 15 bases. The better agreement between TRBJ2-7 and the DNA end casts doubt on the J call. The germline V gene has CDR1 MGHRA and CDR2 YSYEKL. The CDR3 covers 17 residues. Written as DNA, the CDR3 is TGCGCCAGCAGCGGACTAGCGGGAGGGCTCTCCTACAATGAGCAGTACTTC. Protein sequence: CASSGLAGGLSYNEQYF.

This clonotype turned up a few times. The V gene is TRBV4-2, the J gene TRBJ2-1; no clear D gene. Germline CDR1 LGHNA, CDR2 YNFKEQ. This CDR3 comprises 15 residues. The V end lost 0 bases, the J end lost 3 bases, and 9 bases lay between the germline ends. The CDR3 loop reads CASSQDHSSYNEQFF. The CDR3 DNA reads as TGTGCCAGCAGCCAAGATCATTCTAGCTACAATGAGCAGTTCTTC.

This chain uses TRBV20-1 with TRBJ2-7; 10 nucleotides line up with TRBD1. Germline V CDR1 and CDR2: DFQATT, SNEGSKA (reference sequence). The CDR3 sequence is 13 residues long. Germline trimming cut 6 bases from V and 3 bases from J; bases unmatched to any gene: 5. CDR3 sequence: CSADGTGDYEQYF. The CDR3 DNA is TGCAGTGCCGACGGGACAGGGGACTACGAGCAGTACTTC.

There are a few counts of this clonotype. This chain joins TRBV28 and TRBJ2-5, with TRBD2 matching 12 bases. The CDR3 has 16 residues. CDR1 is MDHEN, CDR2 SYDVKM, per germline. With 8 bases clipped from V and 4 bases from J, the junction kept 11 bases outside the gene matches. The CDR3 region has the DNA TGTGCCAGCGGCCAACGCGGACTAGCGGGAAGAGAGACCCAGTACTTC. It codes for CASGQRGLAGRETQYF.